This TCR beta chain is drawn from a study of T cell responses to AZD1222 COVID-19 vaccine (dated by TCRdb to the early 2020s). Concerning the study at large: A total of approximately 240 trial participants underwent TCR sequencing, of whom around 210 had received two doses of AZD1222 and 26 had received two doses of the MenACWY control vaccine. Trial participants were enrolled by age into 18-55, 56-69 and 70-plus year subgroups, with about 150, 28 and 57 TCR-sequenced participants respectively.

A remark on this clone: Its antigen is not yet known. Per-base qualities were not stored, and no clone one base away is much larger.

Read against the paper, the sample's time point label means: about 28 days (+/-7) after the second vaccine dose. The treatment or condition label, as the study defines it: meningococcal conjugate vaccine given as trial control. The vaccinee samples were drawn from two UK trials, COV001 and COV002, one of which was a single-blind randomized controlled phase 2/3 trial testing AZD1222 (ChAdOx1 nCoV-19) in healthy adults. Trial participant PBMC samples were collected at day 0 and day 28 after the second dose for TCRbeta chain sequencing. The CDR3 numbers 15 residues from cysteine through phenylalanine. CDR3 DNA only is kept here, 45 bases in frame from base 1. Trimming removed 0 bases from V and 2 bases from J; the gene matches leave 2 bases unexplained. According to the germline V gene, CDR1 reads SGHRS and CDR2 reads YFSETQ. Here is what the overall study found, with its caveats: The whole spike protein was spanned by vaccine-associated CD4 TCRs, and dominant responses were seen in regions 160-218 and 743-854. In the small 56-69-year group, the increase in depth fell short of significance, most likely because of low power. Conclusions about previously exposed vaccinees are limited because only a handful of AZD1222 recipients were SARS-CoV-2 seropositive at baseline. Nearly half of unique spike-specific TCRs reportedly recognized epitopes outside regions mutated in the B.1.351 and B.1.1.7 variants. No day 14 peak-response samples were available, so repertoires were characterized only after the peak T cell response. After two AZD1222 doses, both the breadth and the depth of spike-specific TCRs were significantly higher than at day 0 and than in MenACWY recipients. Participants were mostly white British and included more females than males, and it was suggested by the authors that clonal diversity may have been underestimated.

The CDR3 regions of human TCRbeta chains were analyzed by immunosequencing. Processing in the source paper ran as follows. TCRs in the repertoires were matched against a reference library of SARS-CoV-2-specific TCRs that had been generated with the MIRA antigen-specificity platform. Breadth was defined as the fraction of unique TCRs that were SARS-CoV-2-associated. Depth was defined as the fraction of total T cells that were SARS-CoV-2-associated. Using the MIRA data, every spike-specific TCR was mapped to the spike region that the TCR reacted to and assigned to either a CD4 or a CD8 class. Log10-transformed breadth and depth values were compared by one-way ANOVA with Sidak's multiple comparisons tests. In TCRdb, the immuneACCESS table is reduced to in-frame sequences with V and J assigned. These tables do not hold every clone; where another copy was compared, an unresolved V gene accounts for under half, and the others remain unexplained. Clonal size and the V and J genes are those of that table, whereas D and trimming came from the DNA. This sample comprises 85,000 to 130,000 clones, 86% of them detected only once. The ten largest clones represent approximately 3% of the sample.

This sequence was found in an adult who received the MenACWY meningococcal vaccine as a control. The chain is encoded by TRBV5-1 joined to TRBJ2-5, with 9 middle bases fitting TRBD2. Sequencing used peripheral blood, obtained 28 days after the second dose of the MenACWY control vaccine. This receptor has the CDR3 CASSLGLAEQETQYF. The nucleotide sequence is TGCGCCAGCAGCTTGGGACTAGCGGAGCAAGAGACCCAGTACTTC.